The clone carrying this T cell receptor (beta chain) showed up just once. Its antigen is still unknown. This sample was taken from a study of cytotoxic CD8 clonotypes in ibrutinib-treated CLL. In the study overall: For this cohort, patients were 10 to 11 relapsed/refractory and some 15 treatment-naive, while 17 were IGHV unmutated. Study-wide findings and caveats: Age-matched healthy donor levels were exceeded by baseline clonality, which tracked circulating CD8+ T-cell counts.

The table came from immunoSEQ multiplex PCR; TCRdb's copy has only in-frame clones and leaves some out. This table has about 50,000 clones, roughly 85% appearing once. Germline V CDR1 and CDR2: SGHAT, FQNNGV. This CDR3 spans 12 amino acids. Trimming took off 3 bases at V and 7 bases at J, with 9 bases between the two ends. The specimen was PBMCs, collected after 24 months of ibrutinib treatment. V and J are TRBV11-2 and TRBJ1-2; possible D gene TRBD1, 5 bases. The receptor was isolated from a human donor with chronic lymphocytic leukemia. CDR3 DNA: TGTGCCAGCAGCTTCCAGGGCGCTGGCTACACCTTC. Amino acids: CASSFQGAGYTF.